The 9 T cell receptor beta chains below all came from one sample that was sequenced in a study of T cell responses to AZD1222 COVID-19 vaccine. Libraries were prepared by immunoSEQ multiplex PCR; TCRdb keeps only in-frame clonotypes and omits some of them. The sample yields 100,000 to 150,000 clones, 89% seen once. The source material was peripheral blood, sampled on day 0 of AZD1222 vaccination. These receptors originate from an adult in good health.

The rearrangement uses TRBV4-2 and TRBJ1-3, with 8 nucleotides matching TRBD1. J gave up 4 bases and V 1 base, and 6 bases lay outside the gene matches. This CDR3 spans 16 amino acids. Germline lookup yields CDR1 LGHNA and CDR2 YNFKEQ. The CDR3 loop reads CASSQVQGASGNTIYF. DNA for the CDR3: TGTGCCAGCAGCCAAGTCCAGGGGGCTTCAGGAAACACCATATATTTT.

The chain has TRBV18 and TRBJ2-3; the D is unclear. Germline CDR1 is KGHSH and CDR2 is LQKENI. The CDR3 length is 16 residues. V lost 5 bases to trimming and J lost 1 base, with 16 bases between them. The CDR3 sequence is CASSLLAPKGTDTQYF. In nucleotides, the CDR3 is TGTGCCAGCTCATTGTTAGCTCCAAAGGGCACAGATACGCAGTATTTT.

Only a few counts were recorded for this clone. The genes are TRBV7-2 and TRBJ1-4; tentatively, D is TRBD1 (6 bases). The V and J ends lost 8 bases and 4 bases respectively, with 11 bases between them. CDR1 is SGHTA and CDR2 is FQGNSA in the germline V gene. The CDR3 has 13 amino acids. The chain's CDR3 is CASARTVNEKLFF. In DNA form, the CDR3 reads TGTGCCAGCGCTAGGACAGTTAATGAAAAACTGTTTTTT.

The chain recombines TRBV19 with TRBJ1-1; D is ambiguous. In germline, CDR1 is LNHDA, CDR2 SQIVND (reference sequence). CDR3 size: 15 residues. V was cut by 9 bases and J by 1 base, with 18 bases left in between. The CDR3: CASGRSRLRNTEAFF. DNA for the CDR3: TGTGCCAGCGGGCGCAGTCGATTAAGGAACACTGAAGCTTTCTTT.

The genes are TRBV10-3 and TRBJ2-3; TRBD2 matches at 14 bases. Per the germline V gene, CDR1 is ENHRY and CDR2 is SYGVKD. This CDR3 is 21 amino acids long. V dropped 3 bases and J dropped 3; count of bases not matched to a gene: 17. CDR3 sequence: CAISDPGGLAGAGDFTDTQYF. The CDR3 region has the DNA TGTGCCATCAGTGATCCAGGGGGACTAGCGGGGGCTGGGGATTTTACAGATACGCAGTATTTT.

This chain joins TRBV28 and TRBJ1-3; TRBD1 matches at 10 bases. The CDR3 consists of 18 residues. CDR1 is MDHEN, CDR2 SYDVKM, per germline. V was pared by 3 bases and J by 0 bases, with 8 bases of the junction left unmatched. CDR3 sequence (DNA): TGTGCCAGCAGTTTGGAGGACAGGGGGTTTAACTCTGGAAACACCATATATTTT. Translating it yields CASSLEDRGFNSGNTIYF. The variable domain in full, with the rest retrieved from reference TRBV28 and TRBJ1-3, is DVKVTQSSRYLVKRTGEKVFLECVQDMDHENMFWYRQDPGLGLRLIYFSYDVKMKEKGDIPEGYSVSREKKERFSLILESASTNQTSMYLCASSLEDRGFNSGNTIYFGEGSWLTVV.

The J gene is TRBJ1-2, the V gene TRBV4-3; D remains unclear. The CDR3 is 15 amino acids. Germline CDR1 LGHNA, CDR2 YSLEER. Trimming shortened V by 0 bases and J by 4 bases, and 12 bases separated the two germline ends. Here the CDR3 reads CASSQDRSPSYGYTF. DNA for the CDR3: TGCGCCAGCAGCCAAGATAGGTCGCCGTCCTATGGCTACACCTTC.

The genes are TRBV28 and TRBJ1-4, with TRBD1 as a possible D gene (5 bases). Germline V lookup: CDR1 MDHEN, CDR2 SYDVKM. V gave up 3 bases and J gave up 7 bases, with 18 bases separating them. The CDR3 sequence is 16 residues long. CDR3 in amino acids: CASSFPYDRRTEKLFF. The CDR3 coding sequence is TGTGCCAGCAGTTTCCCATACGACAGACGTACTGAAAAACTGTTTTTT. The full variable domain, its missing parts supplied by reference TRBV28 and TRBJ1-4, is DVKVTQSSRYLVKRTGEKVFLECVQDMDHENMFWYRQDPGLGLRLIYFSYDVKMKEKGDIPEGYSVSREKKERFSLILESASTNQTSMYLCASSFPYDRRTEKLFFGSGTQLSVL.

V and J are TRBV5-4 and TRBJ1-2; D is perhaps TRBD1 (6 bases). V lost 3 bases to trimming and J lost 4 bases, with 16 bases between them. Germline V CDR1 and CDR2: SGHNT, YYREEE (reference sequence). The CDR3 has 15 amino acids. The CDR3 nucleotides are TGTGCCAGCAGCTCGAAGGAGGGGGGGCTCTATGGCTACACCTTC. Translated, it gives CASSSKEGGLYGYTF.